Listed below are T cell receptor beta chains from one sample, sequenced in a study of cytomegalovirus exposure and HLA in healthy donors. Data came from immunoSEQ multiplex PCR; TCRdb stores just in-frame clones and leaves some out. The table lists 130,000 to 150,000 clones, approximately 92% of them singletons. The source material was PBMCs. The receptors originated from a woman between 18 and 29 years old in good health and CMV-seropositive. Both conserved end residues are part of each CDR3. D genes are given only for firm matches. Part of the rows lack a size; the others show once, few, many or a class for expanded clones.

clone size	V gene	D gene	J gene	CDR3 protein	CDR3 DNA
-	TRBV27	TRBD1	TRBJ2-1	CASSFPGQYNEQFF	TGTGCCAGCAGTTTCCCGGGACAGTACAATGAGCAGTTCTTC
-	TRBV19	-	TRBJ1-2	CATSPVFDYGYTF	TGTGCCACCTCTCCGGTTTTCGACTATGGCTACACCTTC
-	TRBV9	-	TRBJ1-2	CASRRGGSNYGYTF	TGTGCCAGCAGGAGGGGGGGCAGTAACTATGGCTACACCTTC
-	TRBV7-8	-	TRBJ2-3	CASSLLAGRSTDTQYF	TGTGCCAGCAGCTTATTGGCAGGGAGGTCCACAGATACGCAGTATTTT
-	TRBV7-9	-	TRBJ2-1	CASSPPMIGESYNEQFF	TGTGCCAGCAGCCCCCCAATGATAGGAGAGTCCTACAATGAGCAGTTCTTC
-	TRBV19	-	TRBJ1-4	CASSTKRFNEKLFF	TGTGCCAGTAGTACCAAGCGGTTTAATGAAAAACTGTTTTTT
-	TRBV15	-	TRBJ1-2	CATSSERMLYGYTF	TGTGCCACCAGCTCAGAGCGGATGCTCTATGGCTACACCTTC
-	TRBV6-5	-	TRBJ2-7	CASSSYTGSTIYEQYF	TGTGCCAGCAGTTCCTATACAGGGTCCACTATCTACGAGCAGTACTTC
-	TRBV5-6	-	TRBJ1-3	CASSSVSSGNTIYF	TGTGCCAGCAGCTCTGTTAGCTCTGGAAACACCATATATTTT
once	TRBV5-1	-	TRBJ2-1	CASSLGGDTYFSYNEQFF	TGCGCCAGCAGCTTGGGTGGGGACACCTACTTCTCCTACAATGAGCAGTTCTTC